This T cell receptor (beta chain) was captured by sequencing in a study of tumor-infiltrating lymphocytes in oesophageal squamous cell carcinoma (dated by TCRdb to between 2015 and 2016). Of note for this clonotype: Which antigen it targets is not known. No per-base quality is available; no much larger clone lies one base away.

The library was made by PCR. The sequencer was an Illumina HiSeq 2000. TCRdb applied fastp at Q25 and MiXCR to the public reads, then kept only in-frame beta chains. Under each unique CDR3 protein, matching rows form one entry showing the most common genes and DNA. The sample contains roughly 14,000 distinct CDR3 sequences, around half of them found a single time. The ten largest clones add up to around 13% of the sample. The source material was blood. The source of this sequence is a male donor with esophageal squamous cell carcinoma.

The CDR3 region: CASSDGQGYTQYF. The nucleotides are TGTGCCAGCAGTGACGGACAGGGCTACACGCAGTATTTT. The rearrangement joined TRBV6-1 to TRBJ2-3; TRBD1 fits 8 bases in the junction. CDR1 is given as MNHNS and CDR2 as SASEGT, both from the germline V gene. Its CDR3 holds 13 amino acids, cysteine through phenylalanine. CDR3 DNA is the only sequence kept; it has 39 bases, read in frame from the first base. For this chain, trimming is 3 bases at the V end and 9 bases at the J end, and the number of junction bases without a gene match is 5.